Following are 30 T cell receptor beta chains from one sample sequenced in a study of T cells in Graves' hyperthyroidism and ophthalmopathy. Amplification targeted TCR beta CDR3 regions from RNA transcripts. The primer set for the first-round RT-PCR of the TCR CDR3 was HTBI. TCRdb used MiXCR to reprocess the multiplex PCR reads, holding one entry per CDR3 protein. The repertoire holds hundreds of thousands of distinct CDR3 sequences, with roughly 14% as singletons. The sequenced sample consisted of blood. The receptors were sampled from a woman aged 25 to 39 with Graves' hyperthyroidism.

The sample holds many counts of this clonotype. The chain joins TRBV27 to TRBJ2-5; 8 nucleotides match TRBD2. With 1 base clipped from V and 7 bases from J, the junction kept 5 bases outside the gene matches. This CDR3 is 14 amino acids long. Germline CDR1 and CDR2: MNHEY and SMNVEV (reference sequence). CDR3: CASSLLSGGGTQYF. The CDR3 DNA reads TGTGCCAGCAGTTTATTATCGGGGGGGGGGACCCAGTACTTC.

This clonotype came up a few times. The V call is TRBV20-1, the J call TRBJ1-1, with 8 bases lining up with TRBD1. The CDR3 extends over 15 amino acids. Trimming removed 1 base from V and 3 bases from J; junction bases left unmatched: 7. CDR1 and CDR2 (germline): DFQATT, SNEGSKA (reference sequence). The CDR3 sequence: CSARGWTGRDTEAFF. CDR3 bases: TGCAGTGCTAGAGGCTGGACAGGGAGGGACACTGAAGCTTTCTTT.

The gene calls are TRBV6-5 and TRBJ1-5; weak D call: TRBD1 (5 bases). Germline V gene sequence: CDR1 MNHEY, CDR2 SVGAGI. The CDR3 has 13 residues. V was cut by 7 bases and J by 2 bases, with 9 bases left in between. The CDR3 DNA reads TGTGCCAGCACGTTACAGGGCAATCAGCCCCAGCATTTT. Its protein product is CASTLQGNQPQHF.

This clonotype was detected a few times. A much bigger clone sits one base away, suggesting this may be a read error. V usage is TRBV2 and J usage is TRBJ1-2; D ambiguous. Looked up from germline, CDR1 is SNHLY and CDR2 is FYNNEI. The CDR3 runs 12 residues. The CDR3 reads CAGSPGDYGYTF. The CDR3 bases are TGTGCCGGCAGTCCAGGCGACTATGGCTACACCTTC.

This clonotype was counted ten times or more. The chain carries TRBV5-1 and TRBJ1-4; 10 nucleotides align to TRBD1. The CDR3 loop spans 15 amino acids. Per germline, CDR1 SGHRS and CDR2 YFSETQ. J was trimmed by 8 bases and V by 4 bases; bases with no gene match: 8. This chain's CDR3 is CASSTRDRGEEKLFF. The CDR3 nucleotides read TGCGCCAGCAGCACCCGGGACAGGGGAGAAGAAAAACTGTTTTTT.

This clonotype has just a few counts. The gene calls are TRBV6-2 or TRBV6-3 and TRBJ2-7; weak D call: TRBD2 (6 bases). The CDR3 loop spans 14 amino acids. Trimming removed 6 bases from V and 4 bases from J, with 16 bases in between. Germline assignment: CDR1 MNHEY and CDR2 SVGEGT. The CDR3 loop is CASRELAPNYEQYF. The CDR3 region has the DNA TGTGCCAGCAGGGAACTAGCTCCCAATTACGAGCAGTACTTC.

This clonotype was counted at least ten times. This CDR3 reads CASSAGHQNIQYF. As DNA, the CDR3 is TGTGCCAGCAGCGCGGGACACCAAAACATTCAGTACTTC. The chain is built from TRBV2 and TRBJ2-4; D is possibly TRBD1 or TRBD2 (6 bases each). With 6 bases removed from V and 5 bases from J, the gap between germline ends came to 11 bases. CDR3 length equals 13 residues. The germline V gene encodes CDR1 SNHLY and CDR2 FYNNEI.

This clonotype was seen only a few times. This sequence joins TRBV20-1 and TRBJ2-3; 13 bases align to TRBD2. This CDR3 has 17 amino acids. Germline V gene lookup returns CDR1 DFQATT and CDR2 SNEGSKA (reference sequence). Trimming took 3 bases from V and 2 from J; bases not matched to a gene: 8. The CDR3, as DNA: TGCAGTGCTAGGGCGGATGGACTAGCGGGGGTCACAGATACGCAGTATTTT. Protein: CSARADGLAGVTDTQYF.

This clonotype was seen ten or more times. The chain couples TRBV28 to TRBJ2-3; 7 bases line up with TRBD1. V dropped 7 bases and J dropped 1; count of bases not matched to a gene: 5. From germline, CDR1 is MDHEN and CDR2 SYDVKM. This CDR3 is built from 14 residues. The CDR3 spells CASTIQGGTDTQYF. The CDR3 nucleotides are TGTGCCAGCACCATCCAGGGGGGCACAGATACGCAGTATTTT.

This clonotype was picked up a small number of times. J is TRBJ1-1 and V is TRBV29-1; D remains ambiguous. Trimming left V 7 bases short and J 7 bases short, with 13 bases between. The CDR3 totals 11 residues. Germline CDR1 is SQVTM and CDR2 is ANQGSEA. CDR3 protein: CSAEPRNEAFF. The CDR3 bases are TGCAGCGCCGAGCCCCGGAATGAAGCTTTCTTT.

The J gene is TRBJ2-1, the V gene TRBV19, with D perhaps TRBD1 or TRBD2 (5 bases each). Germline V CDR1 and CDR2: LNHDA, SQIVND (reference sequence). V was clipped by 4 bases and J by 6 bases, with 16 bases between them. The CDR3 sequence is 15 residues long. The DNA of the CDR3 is TGTGCCAGTAGTAGGGCCCCGTACGGGGCCAATGAGCAGTTCTTC. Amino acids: CASSRAPYGANEQFF.

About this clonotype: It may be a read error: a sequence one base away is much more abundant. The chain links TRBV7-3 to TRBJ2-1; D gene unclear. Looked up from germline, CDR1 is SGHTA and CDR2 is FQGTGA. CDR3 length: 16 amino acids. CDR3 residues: CASSPHQRSSYSEQFF. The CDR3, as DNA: TGTGCCAGCAGCCCCCACCAACGGAGCTCCTACAGTGAGCAGTTCTTC.

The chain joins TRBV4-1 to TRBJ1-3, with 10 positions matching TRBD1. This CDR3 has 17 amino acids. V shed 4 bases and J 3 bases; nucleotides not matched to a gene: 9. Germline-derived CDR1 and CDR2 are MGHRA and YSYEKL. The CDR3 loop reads CASSLSGTGVVGNTIYF. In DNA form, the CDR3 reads TGCGCCAGCAGCCTATCCGGGACAGGGGTAGTTGGAAACACCATATATTTT.

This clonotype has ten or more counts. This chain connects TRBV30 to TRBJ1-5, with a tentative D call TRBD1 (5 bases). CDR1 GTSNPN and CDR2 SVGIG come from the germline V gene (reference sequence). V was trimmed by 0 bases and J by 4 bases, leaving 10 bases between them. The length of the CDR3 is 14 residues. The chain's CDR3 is CAWSVRPGNQPQHF. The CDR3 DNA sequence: TGTGCCTGGAGTGTACGGCCAGGGAATCAGCCCCAGCATTTT.

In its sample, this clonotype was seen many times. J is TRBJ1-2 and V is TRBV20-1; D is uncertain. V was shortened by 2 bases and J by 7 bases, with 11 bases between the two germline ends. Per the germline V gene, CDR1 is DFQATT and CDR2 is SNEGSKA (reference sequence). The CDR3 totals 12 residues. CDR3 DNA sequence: TGCAGTGCTAGACAGACTGATACTGGCTACACCTTC. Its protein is CSARQTDTGYTF.

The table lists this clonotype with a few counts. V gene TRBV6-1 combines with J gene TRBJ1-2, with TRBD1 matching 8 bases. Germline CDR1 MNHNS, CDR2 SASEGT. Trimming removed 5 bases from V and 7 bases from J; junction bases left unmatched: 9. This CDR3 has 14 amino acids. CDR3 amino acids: CASSTTTGEVGYTF. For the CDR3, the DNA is TGTGCCAGCAGTACGACGACAGGGGAGGTTGGCTACACCTTC.

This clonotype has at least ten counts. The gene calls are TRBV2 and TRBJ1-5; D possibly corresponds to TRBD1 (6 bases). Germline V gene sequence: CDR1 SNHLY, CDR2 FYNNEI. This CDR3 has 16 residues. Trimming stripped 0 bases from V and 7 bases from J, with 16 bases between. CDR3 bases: TGTGCCAGCAGTGAAGCGGTTTGGGGGCCAAAACAGCCCCAGCATTTT. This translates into CASSEAVWGPKQPQHF.

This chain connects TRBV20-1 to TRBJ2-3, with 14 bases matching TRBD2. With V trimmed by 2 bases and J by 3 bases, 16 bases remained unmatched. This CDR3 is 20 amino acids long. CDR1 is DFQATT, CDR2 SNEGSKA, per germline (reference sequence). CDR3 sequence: CSARFSGLAGVAFRTDTQYF. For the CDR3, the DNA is TGCAGTGCTAGATTCTCGGGACTAGCGGGAGTCGCATTTCGGACAGATACGCAGTATTTT.

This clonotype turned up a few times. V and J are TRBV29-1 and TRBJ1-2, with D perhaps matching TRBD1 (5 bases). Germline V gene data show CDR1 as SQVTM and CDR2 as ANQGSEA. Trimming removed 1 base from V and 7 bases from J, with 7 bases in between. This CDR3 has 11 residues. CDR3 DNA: TGCAGCGTTGAAGGGAGGGGTGGCTACACCTTC. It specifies CSVEGRGGYTF.

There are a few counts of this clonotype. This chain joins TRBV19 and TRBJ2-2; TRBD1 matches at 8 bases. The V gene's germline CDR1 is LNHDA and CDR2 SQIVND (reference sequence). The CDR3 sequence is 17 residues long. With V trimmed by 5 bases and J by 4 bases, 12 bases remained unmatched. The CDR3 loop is CASSALSTGVGTGELFF. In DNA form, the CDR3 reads TGTGCCAGTAGTGCCCTGTCGACAGGGGTTGGCACCGGGGAGCTGTTTTTT.

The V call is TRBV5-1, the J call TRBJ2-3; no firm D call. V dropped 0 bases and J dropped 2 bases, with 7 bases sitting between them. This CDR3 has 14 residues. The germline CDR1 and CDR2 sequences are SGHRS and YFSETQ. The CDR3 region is CASSLVHYTDTQYF. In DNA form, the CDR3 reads TGCGCCAGCAGCTTGGTTCACTACACAGATACGCAGTATTTT.

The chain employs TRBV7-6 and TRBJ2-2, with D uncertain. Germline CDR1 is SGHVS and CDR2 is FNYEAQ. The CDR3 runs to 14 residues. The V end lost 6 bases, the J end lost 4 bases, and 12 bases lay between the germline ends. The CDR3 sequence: CASSYRPTTGELFF. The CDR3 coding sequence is TGTGCCAGCAGTTATAGACCGACCACCGGGGAGCTGTTTTTT.

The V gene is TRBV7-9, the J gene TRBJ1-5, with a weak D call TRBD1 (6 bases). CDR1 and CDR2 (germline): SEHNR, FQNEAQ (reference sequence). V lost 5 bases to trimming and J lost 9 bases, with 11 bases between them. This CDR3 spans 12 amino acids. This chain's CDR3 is CASSPGQSPQHF. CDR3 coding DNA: TGTGCCAGCAGCCCCGGACAGTCGCCCCAGCATTTT.

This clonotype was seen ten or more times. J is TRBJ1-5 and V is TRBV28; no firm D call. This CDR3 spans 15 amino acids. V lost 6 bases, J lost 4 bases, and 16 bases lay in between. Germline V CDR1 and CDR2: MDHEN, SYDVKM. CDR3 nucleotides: TGTGCCAGCAGAGTGACACGAAGCCCAAATCAGCCCCAGCATTTT. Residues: CASRVTRSPNQPQHF.

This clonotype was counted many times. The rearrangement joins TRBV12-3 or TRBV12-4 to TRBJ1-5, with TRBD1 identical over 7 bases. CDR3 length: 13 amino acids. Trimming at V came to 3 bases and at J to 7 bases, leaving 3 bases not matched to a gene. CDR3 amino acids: CASSLPGGQPQHF. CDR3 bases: TGTGCCAGCAGTTTGCCAGGGGGGCAGCCCCAGCATTTT.

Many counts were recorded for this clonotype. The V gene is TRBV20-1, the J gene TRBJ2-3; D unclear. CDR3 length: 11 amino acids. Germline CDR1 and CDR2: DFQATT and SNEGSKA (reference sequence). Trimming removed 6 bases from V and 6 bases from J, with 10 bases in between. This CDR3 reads CSALDRDTQYF. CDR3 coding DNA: TGCAGTGCCCTCGATCGGGATACGCAGTATTTT.

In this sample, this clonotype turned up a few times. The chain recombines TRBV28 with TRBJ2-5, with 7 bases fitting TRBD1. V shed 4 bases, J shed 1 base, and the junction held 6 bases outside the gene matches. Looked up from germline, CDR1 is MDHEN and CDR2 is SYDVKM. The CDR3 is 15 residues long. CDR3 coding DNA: TGTGCCAGCAGTTCAGGACAGGAACTCCAAGAGACCCAGTACTTC. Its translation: CASSSGQELQETQYF.

DNA for the CDR3: TGCGCCAGCAGTGAGTCGCCGTCTTTGAGCCGGGTGCTGTACGAGCAGTACTTC. Encoded protein: CASSESPSLSRVLYEQYF. The V call is TRBV10-2, the J call TRBJ2-7; D is unresolved. CDR3 length equals 18 residues. V shed 0 bases and J shed 4 bases, with 22 bases lying between them. The germline gives CDR1 WSHSY, CDR2 SAAADI.

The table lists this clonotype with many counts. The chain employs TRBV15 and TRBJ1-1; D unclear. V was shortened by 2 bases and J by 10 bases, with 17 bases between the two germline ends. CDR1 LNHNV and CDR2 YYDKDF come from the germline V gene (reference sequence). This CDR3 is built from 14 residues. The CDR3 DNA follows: TGTGCCACCAGCAGACCAACGAGAATTGAGGGAGCTTTCTTT. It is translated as CATSRPTRIEGAFF.

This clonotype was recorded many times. CDR3 in amino acids: CASSSTGKLFF. CDR3 nucleotides: TGTGCCAGCAGCTCCACTGGAAAACTGTTTTTT. The chain couples TRBV11-2 to TRBJ1-4; D unclear. Trimming left V 4 bases short and J 10 bases short, with 7 bases between. CDR1 is SGHAT, CDR2 FQNNGV, per germline. The CDR3 runs to 11 residues. Together with reference TRBV11-2 and TRBJ1-4, the CDR3 gives the full variable domain: EAGVAQSPRYKIIEKRQSVAFWCNPISGHATLYWYQQILGQGPKLLIQFQNNGVVDDSQLPKDRFSAERLKGVDSTLKIQPAKLEDSAVYLCASSSTGKLFFGSGTQLSVL.